The clone carrying this TCR beta chain has a handful of counts. Antigen: not known. Generation of TCR cDNA used 5'RACE template switching (which added a universal primer site and UMIs). Each CDR3 protein is one row after TCRdb ran MiXCR on the 5' RACE reads. Among 100,000 to 150,000 distinct CDR3 sequences listed, 7.5% to 10% were seen once. These data belong to a study of T cells after yellow fever vaccination. The overall study: Low-cell-number fractions were prepared with SMART-Seq v4 Ultra Low Input. Study conclusions and caveats: FACS-sorted repertoires could contain abundant clonotypes contaminating from the bulk population. Detected again after the booster were most primary-vaccination clones, at approximately 95% CD4 and approximately 85% CD8.

After removal of 6 bases from V and 6 bases from J, the junction contained 7 bases not matched to a gene. Germline values: CDR1 MDHEN, CDR2 SYDVKM. This CDR3 contains 14 residues. The rearrangement joins TRBV28 to TRBJ1-4, with 7 bases aligning to TRBD1. The sample here was CD8+ T cells sorted from PBMCs, taken on the day of the yellow fever booster vaccination. This clonotype was obtained from a man aged 18 to 29 who received the YFV17D yellow fever vaccine. The CDR3 nucleotides are TGTGCCAGCAGCCCGGGACAGCGTCATGAAAAACTGTTTTTT. Encoded protein: CASSPGQRHEKLFF.